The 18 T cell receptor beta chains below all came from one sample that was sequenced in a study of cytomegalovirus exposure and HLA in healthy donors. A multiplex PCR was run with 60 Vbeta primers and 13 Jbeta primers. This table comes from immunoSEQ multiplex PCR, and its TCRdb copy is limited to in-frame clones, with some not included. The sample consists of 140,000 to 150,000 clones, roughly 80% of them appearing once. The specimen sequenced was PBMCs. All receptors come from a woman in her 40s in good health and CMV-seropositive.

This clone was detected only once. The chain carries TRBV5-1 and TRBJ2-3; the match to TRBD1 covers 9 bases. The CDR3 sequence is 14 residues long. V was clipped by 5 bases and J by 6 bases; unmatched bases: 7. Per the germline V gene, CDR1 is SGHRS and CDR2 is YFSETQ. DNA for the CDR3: TGCGCCAGCAGAGGGACAGGGATCACCGATACGCAGTATTTT. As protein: CASRGTGITDTQYF.

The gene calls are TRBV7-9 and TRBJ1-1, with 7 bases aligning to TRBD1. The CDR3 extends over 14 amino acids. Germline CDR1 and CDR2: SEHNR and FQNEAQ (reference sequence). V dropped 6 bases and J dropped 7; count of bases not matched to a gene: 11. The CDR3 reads CASRQTGVGSEAFF. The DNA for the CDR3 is TGTGCCAGCAGGCAAACAGGGGTAGGGAGTGAAGCTTTCTTT.

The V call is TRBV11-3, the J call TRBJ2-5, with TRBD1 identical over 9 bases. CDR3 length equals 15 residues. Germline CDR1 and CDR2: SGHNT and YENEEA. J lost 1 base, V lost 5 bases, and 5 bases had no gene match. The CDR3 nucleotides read TGTGCCAGCAGCCCCTCGGGACAGGGCCAAGAGACCCAGTACTTC. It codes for CASSPSGQGQETQYF.

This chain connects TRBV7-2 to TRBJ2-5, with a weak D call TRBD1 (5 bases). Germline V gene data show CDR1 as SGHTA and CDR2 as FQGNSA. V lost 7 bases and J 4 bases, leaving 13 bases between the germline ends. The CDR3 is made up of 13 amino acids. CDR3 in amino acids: CASTTGRAETQYF. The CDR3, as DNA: TGTGCCAGCACCACCGGCAGGGCAGAGACCCAGTACTTC.

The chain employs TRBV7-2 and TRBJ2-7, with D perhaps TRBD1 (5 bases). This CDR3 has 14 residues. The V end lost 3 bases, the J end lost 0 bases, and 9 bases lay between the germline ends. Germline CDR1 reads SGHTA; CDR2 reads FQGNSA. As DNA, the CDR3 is TGTGCCAGCAGCTTGACAGCAACCTCCTACGAGCAGTACTTC. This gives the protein CASSLTATSYEQYF.

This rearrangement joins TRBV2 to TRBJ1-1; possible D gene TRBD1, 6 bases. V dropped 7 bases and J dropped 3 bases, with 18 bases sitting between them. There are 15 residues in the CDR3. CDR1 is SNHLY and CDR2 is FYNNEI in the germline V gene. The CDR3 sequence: CASKLNREPDTEAFF. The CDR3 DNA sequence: TGTGCCAGCAAGCTAAACAGGGAACCGGACACTGAAGCTTTCTTT.

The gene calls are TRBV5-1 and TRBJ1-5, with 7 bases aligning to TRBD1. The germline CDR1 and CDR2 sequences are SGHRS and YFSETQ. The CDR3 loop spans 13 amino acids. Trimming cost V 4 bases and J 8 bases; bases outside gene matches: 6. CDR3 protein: CASSPTGMEPQHF. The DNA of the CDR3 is TGCGCCAGCAGCCCGACAGGGATGGAGCCCCAGCATTTT. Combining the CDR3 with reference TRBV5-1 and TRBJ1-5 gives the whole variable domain KAGVTQTPRYLIKTRGQQVTLSCSPISGHRSVSWYQQTPGQGLQFLFEYFSETQRNKGNFPGRFSGRQFSNSRSEMNVSTLELGDSALYLCASSPTGMEPQHFGDGTRLSIL.

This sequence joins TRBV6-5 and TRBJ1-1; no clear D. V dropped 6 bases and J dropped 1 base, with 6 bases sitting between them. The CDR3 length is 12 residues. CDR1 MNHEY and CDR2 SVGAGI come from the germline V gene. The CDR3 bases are TGTGCCAGCAGAGCAGGGAACACTGAAGCTTTCTTT. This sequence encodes CASRAGNTEAFF.

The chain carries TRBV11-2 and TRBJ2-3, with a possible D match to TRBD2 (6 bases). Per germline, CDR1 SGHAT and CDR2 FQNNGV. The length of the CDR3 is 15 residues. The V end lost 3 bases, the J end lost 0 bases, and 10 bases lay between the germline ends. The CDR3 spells CASSLAGFSTDTQYF. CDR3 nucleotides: TGTGCCAGCAGCTTGGCGGGGTTTAGCACAGATACGCAGTATTTT.

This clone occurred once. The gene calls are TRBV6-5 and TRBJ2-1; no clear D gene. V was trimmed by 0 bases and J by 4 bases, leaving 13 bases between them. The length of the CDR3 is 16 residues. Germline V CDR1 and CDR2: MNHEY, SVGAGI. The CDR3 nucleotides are TGTGCCAGCAGTTACTCGATCGCTACTACGTACAATGAGCAGTTCTTC. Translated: CASSYSIATTYNEQFF.

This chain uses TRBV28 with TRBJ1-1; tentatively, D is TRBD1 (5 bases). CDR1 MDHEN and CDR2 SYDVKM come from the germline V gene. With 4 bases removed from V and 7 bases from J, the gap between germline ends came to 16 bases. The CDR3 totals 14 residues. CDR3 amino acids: CASSSDRRRYEAFF. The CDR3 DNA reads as TGTGCCAGCAGTTCCGACAGACGTAGGTATGAAGCTTTCTTT.

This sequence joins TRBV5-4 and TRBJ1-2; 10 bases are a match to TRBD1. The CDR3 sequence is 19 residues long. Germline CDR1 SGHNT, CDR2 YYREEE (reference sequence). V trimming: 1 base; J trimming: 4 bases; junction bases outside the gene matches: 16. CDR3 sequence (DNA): TGTGCCAGCAGCTTGTGGGGGGCGACAGGGGGCGCTTCGGGCTATGGCTACACCTTC. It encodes CASSLWGATGGASGYGYTF.

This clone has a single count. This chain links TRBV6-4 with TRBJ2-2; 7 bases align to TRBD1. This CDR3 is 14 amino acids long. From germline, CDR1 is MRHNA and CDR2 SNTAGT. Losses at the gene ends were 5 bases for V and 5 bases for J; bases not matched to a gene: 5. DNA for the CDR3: TGTGCCAGCAGTAGACAGGGCCAAACCGGGGAGCTGTTTTTT. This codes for CASSRQGQTGELFF.

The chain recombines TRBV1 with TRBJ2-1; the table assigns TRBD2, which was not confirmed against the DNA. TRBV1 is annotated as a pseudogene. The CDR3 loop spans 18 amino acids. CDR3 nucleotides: TGCACCAGCAGCCAAGGGACTAGCGGGGGGGCAGGTGGGAATGAGCAGTTCTTC. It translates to CTSSQGTSGGAGGNEQFF.

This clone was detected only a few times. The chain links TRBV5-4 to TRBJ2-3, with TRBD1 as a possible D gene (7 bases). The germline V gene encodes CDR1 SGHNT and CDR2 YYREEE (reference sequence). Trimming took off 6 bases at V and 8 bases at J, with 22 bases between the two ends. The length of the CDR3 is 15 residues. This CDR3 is CASTLRRTGGGTQYF. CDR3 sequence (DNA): TGTGCCAGCACCCTTCGGAGGACAGGAGGGGGTACGCAGTATTTT.

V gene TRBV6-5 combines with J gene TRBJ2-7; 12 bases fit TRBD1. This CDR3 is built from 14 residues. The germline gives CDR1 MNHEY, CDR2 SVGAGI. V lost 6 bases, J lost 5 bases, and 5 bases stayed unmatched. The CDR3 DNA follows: TGTGCCAGCAGGCCCGGGACAGGGGGCCACGAGCAGTACTTC. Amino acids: CASRPGTGGHEQYF.

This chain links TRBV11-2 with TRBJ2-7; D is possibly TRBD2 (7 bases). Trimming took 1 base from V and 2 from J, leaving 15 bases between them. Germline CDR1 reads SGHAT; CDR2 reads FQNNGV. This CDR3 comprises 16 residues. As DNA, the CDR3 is TGTGCCAGCAGCTTAGGCCCTCCGGGGGGCGCCTACGAGCAGTACTTC. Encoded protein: CASSLGPPGGAYEQYF. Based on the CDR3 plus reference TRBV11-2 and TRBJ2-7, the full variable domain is EAGVAQSPRYKIIEKRQSVAFWCNPISGHATLYWYQQILGQGPKLLIQFQNNGVVDDSQLPKDRFSAERLKGVDSTLKIQPAKLEDSAVYLCASSLGPPGGAYEQYFGPGTRLTVT.

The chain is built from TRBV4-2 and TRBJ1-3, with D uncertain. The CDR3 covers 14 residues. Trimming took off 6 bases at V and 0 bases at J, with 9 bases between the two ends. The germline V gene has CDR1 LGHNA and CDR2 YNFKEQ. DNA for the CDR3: TGTGCCAGCAGTGGGAGGCCCTCTGGAAACACCATATATTTT. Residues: CASSGRPSGNTIYF.